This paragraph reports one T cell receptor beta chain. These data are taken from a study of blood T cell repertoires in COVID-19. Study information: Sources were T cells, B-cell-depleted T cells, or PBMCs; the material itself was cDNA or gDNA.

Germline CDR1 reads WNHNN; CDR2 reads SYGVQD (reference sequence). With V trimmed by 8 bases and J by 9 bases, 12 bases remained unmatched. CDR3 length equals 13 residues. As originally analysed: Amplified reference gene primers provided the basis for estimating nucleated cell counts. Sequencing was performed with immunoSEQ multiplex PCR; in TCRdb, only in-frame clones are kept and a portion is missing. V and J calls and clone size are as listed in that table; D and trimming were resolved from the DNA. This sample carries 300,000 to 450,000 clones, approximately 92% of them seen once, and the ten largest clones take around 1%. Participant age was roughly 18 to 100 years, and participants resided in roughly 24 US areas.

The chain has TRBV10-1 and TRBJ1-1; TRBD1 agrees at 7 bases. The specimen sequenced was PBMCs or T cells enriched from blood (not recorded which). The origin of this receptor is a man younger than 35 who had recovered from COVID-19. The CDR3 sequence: CASAETGPSQAFF. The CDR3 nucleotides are TGCGCCAGCGCGGAGACAGGGCCAAGTCAAGCTTTCTTT.